These 17 T cell receptor beta chains originate from one sample sequenced in a study of blood T cell repertoires in COVID-19. Measured with immunoSEQ multiplex PCR; TCRdb has only the in-frame clones, and not every one. Of some 70,000 clones detected, 75% to 90% appear once; the ten largest clones hold 7% to 10%. The sample consisted of peripheral blood. The receptors originated from a man in his forties or fifties with active COVID-19.

The chain uses TRBV9 and TRBJ1-2, with 10 bases aligning to TRBD1. CDR1 and CDR2 (germline): SGDLS, YYNGEE. The CDR3 runs to 15 residues. V shed 3 bases, J shed 4 bases, and the junction held 6 bases outside the gene matches. DNA of the CDR3: TGTGCCAGCAGCGATAGGACAGGGGGTCGCTATGGCTACACCTTC. It codes for CASSDRTGGRYGYTF.

The chain carries TRBV27 and TRBJ2-7; 8 positions match TRBD1. V shed 3 bases and J 2 bases; nucleotides not matched to a gene: 0. CDR3 length: 13 amino acids. The V gene's germline CDR1 is MNHEY and CDR2 SMNVEV (reference sequence). CDR3 DNA: TGTGCCAGCAGTTTCAGGGGGCCCTACGAGCAGTACTTC. Protein product: CASSFRGPYEQYF.

This chain joins TRBV7-2 and TRBJ1-1; D unresolved. Trimming left V 6 bases short and J 1 base short, with 9 bases between. The CDR3 runs to 13 residues. Germline V gene sequence: CDR1 SGHTA, CDR2 FQGNSA. CDR3 in amino acids: CASRILSNTEAFF. CDR3 bases: TGTGCCAGCAGGATACTATCGAACACTGAAGCTTTCTTT.

This chain uses TRBV7-9 with TRBJ2-3; D might be TRBD1 (5 bases). V was cut by 5 bases and J by 6 bases, with 9 bases left in between. This CDR3 spans 12 amino acids. Germline V lookup: CDR1 SEHNR, CDR2 FQNEAQ (reference sequence). As DNA, the CDR3 is TGTGCCAGCAGCCCGTCAGGGGATACGCAGTATTTT. This translates into CASSPSGDTQYF.

The rearrangement uses TRBV4-2 and TRBJ2-5; tentative D call: TRBD1 (6 bases). CDR1 and CDR2 (germline): LGHNA, YNFKEQ. Trimming removed 1 base at V and 7 bases at J, with 16 bases between. This CDR3 is built from 15 residues. The CDR3 loop reads CASSQVGLGGGTQYF. CDR3 in DNA: TGTGCCAGCAGCCAAGTGGGGCTTGGGGGCGGGACCCAGTACTTC.

The chain couples TRBV7-9 to TRBJ2-7; a possible D gene is TRBD2 (6 bases). The CDR3 contains 14 residues. From germline, CDR1 is SEHNR and CDR2 FQNEAQ (reference sequence). Trimming left V 1 base short and J 2 bases short, with 9 bases between. CDR3 sequence (DNA): TGTGCCAGCAGCTTAGGGACTACCCCCTACGAGCAGTACTTC. This sequence encodes CASSLGTTPYEQYF.

This sequence joins TRBV7-3 and TRBJ1-1; maybe TRBD1 (6 bases). V was clipped by 5 bases and J by 1 base, with 11 bases between them. Germline CDR1 is SGHTA and CDR2 is FQGTGA. The CDR3 runs 14 residues. The CDR3 spells CASSPGTSNTEAFF. Here the CDR3 DNA reads TGTGCCAGCAGCCCCGGGACATCGAACACTGAAGCTTTCTTT.

The chain carries TRBV2 and TRBJ2-1; 15 bases align to TRBD2. The CDR3 sequence is 15 residues long. CDR1 and CDR2 from the germline V gene are SNHLY and FYNNEI. After removal of 5 bases from V and 8 bases from J, the junction contained 4 bases not matched to a gene. The CDR3 DNA is TGTGCCAGCAGTTCTTGGACTAGCGGGGGGGATGAGCAGTTCTTC. This sequence encodes CASSSWTSGGDEQFF.

This rearrangement joins TRBV4-1 to TRBJ1-3; possible D gene TRBD1, 5 bases. There are 15 residues in the CDR3. Trimming pared 4 bases from V and 0 bases from J, leaving 10 bases between. CDR1 MGHRA and CDR2 YSYEKL come from the germline V gene. DNA of the CDR3: TGCGCCAGCAGCCCCCAGGGTCTCTCTGGAAACACCATATATTTT. Protein sequence: CASSPQGLSGNTIYF.

This clone was recorded only once. This chain uses TRBV12-3 or TRBV12-4 with TRBJ2-7, with TRBD2 matching 7 bases. J gave up 1 base and V 3 bases, and 0 bases lay outside the gene matches. The CDR3 covers 13 residues. The CDR3 protein is CASSFGGSYEQYF. Here the CDR3 DNA reads TGTGCCAGCAGTTTCGGGGGGTCCTACGAGCAGTACTTC.

The chain employs TRBV5-6 and TRBJ1-2, with D unresolved. Germline lookup yields CDR1 SGHDT and CDR2 YYEEEE. V was shortened by 0 bases and J by 0 bases, with 6 bases between the two germline ends. This CDR3 region has 14 residues. The DNA for the CDR3 is TGTGCCAGCAGCTTGGAGCTAGCTAACTATGGCTACACCTTC. Amino acid sequence: CASSLELANYGYTF.

The genes are TRBV9 and TRBJ1-2; tentative D call: TRBD1 (6 bases). Germline values: CDR1 SGDLS, CDR2 YYNGEE. V shed 5 bases and J shed 8 bases, with 22 bases lying between them. CDR3 size: 15 residues. The CDR3 sequence is CASRSKMGQPEGYTF. The CDR3 nucleotides are TGTGCCAGCAGGTCCAAGATGGGACAACCTGAAGGCTACACCTTC.

This clone was seen a few times. The rearrangement joins TRBV4-1 to TRBJ1-5; TRBD1 is a possible D gene (6 bases). CDR1 is MGHRA, CDR2 YSYEKL, per germline. V lost 4 bases and J 7 bases, leaving 14 bases between the germline ends. The CDR3 has 14 residues. As DNA, the CDR3 is TGCGCCAGCAGCCCCAACCGGGACACCCAGCCCCAGCATTTT. This encodes CASSPNRDTQPQHF.

The genes are TRBV19 and TRBJ2-7, with 9 positions matching TRBD1. The CDR3 covers 13 residues. V shed 9 bases and J 5 bases; nucleotides not matched to a gene: 8. The V gene's germline CDR1 is LNHDA and CDR2 SQIVND (reference sequence). This chain's CDR3 is CASSTGGYHEQYF. CDR3 bases: TGTGCCAGCAGCACAGGGGGCTACCACGAGCAGTACTTC.

V and J are TRBV5-4 and TRBJ1-1; the match to TRBD1 covers 8 bases. After removal of 3 bases from V and 4 bases from J, the junction contained 8 bases not matched to a gene. Germline V CDR1 and CDR2: SGHNT, YYREEE (reference sequence). The CDR3 contains 15 residues. For the CDR3, the DNA is TGTGCCAGCAGCTCTTTACAGGGGGAAAGCACTGAAGCTTTCTTT. It codes for CASSSLQGESTEAFF.

The CDR3 loop reads CASSITGTSESEQFF. CDR3 in DNA: TGTGCCAGTAGTATCACCGGGACTAGCGAGAGTGAGCAGTTCTTC. This chain connects TRBV19 to TRBJ2-1, with 10 bases matching TRBD2. CDR1 LNHDA and CDR2 SQIVND come from the germline V gene (reference sequence). The length of the CDR3 is 15 residues. V trimming: 3 bases; J trimming: 9 bases; junction bases outside the gene matches: 8.

The CDR3 DNA reads as TGTGCCAGCAGCCGGGGGGCATCGGGCGATCAGCCCCAGCATTTT. Translated, it gives CASSRGASGDQPQHF. The rearrangement uses TRBV7-9 and TRBJ1-5; D possibly corresponds to TRBD1 (6 bases). With 5 bases removed from V and 5 bases from J, the gap between germline ends came to 16 bases. The CDR3 is made up of 15 amino acids. In germline, CDR1 is SEHNR, CDR2 FQNEAQ (reference sequence).